Below, 10 T cell receptor beta chains from the same sample are listed, as sequenced in a study of shared T cell receptors in the human thymus. This table comes from immunoSEQ multiplex PCR, and its TCRdb copy is limited to in-frame clones, with some not included. Altogether about 380,000 clones are present, over 90% being singletons, with the ten largest covering about 0.02%. Sequencing was carried out using thymocytes. These receptors originate from a human donor.

This clone was observed a handful of times. The genes are TRBV29-1 and TRBJ1-2; D may be TRBD1 (6 bases). The germline V gene encodes CDR1 SQVTM and CDR2 ANQGSEA. Trimming shortened V by 2 bases and J by 7 bases, and 11 bases separated the two germline ends. The CDR3 totals 12 residues. The CDR3 loop is CSVERGTSGYTF. CDR3 DNA: TGCAGCGTTGAAAGGGGGACGTCTGGCTACACCTTC. Filled out from reference TRBV29-1 and TRBJ1-2, the complete variable domain reads SAVISQKPSRDICQRGTSLTIQCQVDSQVTMMFWYRQQPGQSLTLIATANQGSEATYESGFVIDKFPISRPNLTFSTLTVSNMSPEDSSIYLCSVERGTSGYTFGSGTRLTVV.

The rearrangement links TRBV19 to TRBJ1-1, with no clear D. The germline gives CDR1 LNHDA, CDR2 SQIVND (reference sequence). CDR3 length: 14 residues. V was clipped by 5 bases and J by 1 base, with 11 bases between them. The CDR3 is CASSWAGQNTEAFF. The CDR3 DNA reads TGTGCCAGTAGTTGGGCCGGGCAGAACACTGAAGCTTTCTTT.

The gene calls are TRBV7-9 and TRBJ2-5, with D possibly being TRBD1 or TRBD2 (5 bases each). CDR1 SEHNR and CDR2 FQNEAQ come from the germline V gene (reference sequence). V was cut by 5 bases and J by 2 bases, with 21 bases left in between. The CDR3 runs 17 residues. The CDR3 spells CASSPRQLTRTQETQYF. The CDR3, as DNA: TGTGCCAGCAGCCCTCGACAGCTAACAAGGACTCAAGAGACCCAGTACTTC.

The chain employs TRBV5-4 and TRBJ2-3; the D gene is possibly TRBD2 (5 bases). This CDR3 has 17 residues. Trimming stripped 2 bases from V and 7 bases from J, with 23 bases between. Germline V gene sequence: CDR1 SGHNT, CDR2 YYREEE (reference sequence). The CDR3 region has the DNA TGTGCCAGCAGCTTAATTGGGGAGTCGGCTCGGGGAAATACGCAGTATTTT. Translating it yields CASSLIGESARGNTQYF.

The genes are TRBV6-5 and TRBJ2-1; D is unresolved. Trimming pared 2 bases from V and 0 bases from J, leaving 8 bases between. The germline CDR1 and CDR2 sequences are MNHEY and SVGAGI. The CDR3 contains 15 residues. The CDR3 loop reads CASSYPRSSYNEQFF. The CDR3 nucleotides are TGTGCCAGCAGTTACCCCCGGAGCTCCTACAATGAGCAGTTCTTC.

The rearrangement joins TRBV18 to TRBJ2-1; 11 bases are shared with TRBD2. Germline V gene data show CDR1 as KGHSH and CDR2 as LQKENI. The CDR3 is 18 amino acids. Losses at the gene ends were 3 bases for V and 0 bases for J; bases not matched to a gene: 7. The CDR3 spells CASSPTSGSTSSYNEQFF. The CDR3 coding sequence is TGTGCCAGCTCACCCACTAGCGGGAGTACGAGCTCCTACAATGAGCAGTTCTTC.

This rearrangement joins TRBV30 to TRBJ2-7, with D possibly being TRBD1 or TRBD2 (5 bases each). The CDR3 extends over 14 amino acids. CDR1 and CDR2 from the germline V gene are GTSNPN and SVGIG (reference sequence). V shed 4 bases and J shed 0 bases, with 13 bases lying between them. CDR3 region: CAWIGRQSSYEQYF. CDR3 coding DNA: TGTGCCTGGATAGGGAGACAGAGCTCCTACGAGCAGTACTTC. The variable domain in full, completed from reference TRBV30 and TRBJ2-7, reads SQTIHQWPATLVQPVGSPLSLECTVEGTSNPNLYWYRQAAGRGLQLLFYSVGIGQISSEVPQNLSASRPQDRQFILSSKKLLLSDSGFYLCAWIGRQSSYEQYFGPGTRLTVT.

The rearrangement links TRBV6-4 to TRBJ2-2; unclear D gene. Per the germline V gene, CDR1 is MRHNA and CDR2 is SNTAGT. This CDR3 region has 15 residues. V gave up 0 bases and J gave up 3 bases, with 8 bases separating them. The CDR3 protein is CASSDSGGYTGELFF. For the CDR3, the DNA is TGTGCCAGCAGTGACTCCGGCGGATACACCGGGGAGCTGTTTTTT.

The rearrangement links TRBV10-2 to TRBJ1-5; D uncertain. CDR1 is WSHSY, CDR2 SAAADI, per germline. The CDR3 has 16 residues. V was trimmed by 1 base and J by 1 base, leaving 11 bases between them. This CDR3 reads CASSEYVNWSNQPQHF. The CDR3 DNA sequence: TGCGCCAGCAGTGAGTACGTTAATTGGAGCAATCAGCCCCAGCATTTT.

The V gene is TRBV27, the J gene TRBJ1-5; TRBD1 matches at 8 bases. Losses at the gene ends were 6 bases for V and 4 bases for J; bases not matched to a gene: 5. Germline CDR1 reads MNHEY; CDR2 reads SMNVEV (reference sequence). The CDR3 is made up of 14 amino acids. CDR3 nucleotides: TGTGCCAGCAGGGAGACAGGGGAGAATCAGCCCCAGCATTTT. Protein product: CASRETGENQPQHF.